Listed here are 3 T cell receptor beta chains from one sample, sequenced in a study of T cell responses to AZD1222 COVID-19 vaccine. Measured with immunoSEQ multiplex PCR; TCRdb has only the in-frame clones, and not every one. The sample carries tens of thousands of clones, 85% to 95% recorded once. The source was peripheral blood, collected 28 days after the second dose of the MenACWY control vaccine. Receptor source: an adult who received the MenACWY meningococcal vaccine as a control.

The CDR3 nucleotides read TGTGCCAGTAAGAGCGGGCGCCTGAATGAAAAACTGTTTTTT. Translation gives CASKSGRLNEKLFF. The V gene is TRBV19, the J gene TRBJ1-4; D is unclear. Germline V gene data show CDR1 as LNHDA and CDR2 as SQIVND (reference sequence). The CDR3 is 14 residues long. V was shortened by 7 bases and J by 5 bases, with 14 bases between the two germline ends. Full variable domain (rest looked up from reference TRBV19 and TRBJ1-4): DGGITQSPKYLFRKEGQNVTLSCEQNLNHDAMYWYRQDPGQGLRLIYYSQIVNDFQKGDIAEGYSVSREKKESFPLTVTSAQKNPTAFYLCASKSGRLNEKLFFGSGTQLSVL.

This clone was counted a few times. Here the CDR3 reads CASSQVGSLGGYTF. CDR3 DNA sequence: TGTGCCAGCAGCCAAGTGGGTTCTCTCGGGGGCTACACCTTC. This rearrangement joins TRBV3-1 (or the pseudogene TRBV3-2) to TRBJ1-2, with no clear D. The CDR3 runs 14 residues. Per the germline V gene, CDR1 is LGHDT and CDR2 is YNNKEL (reference sequence). V gave up 1 base and J gave up 8 bases, with 14 bases separating them.

The chain is built from TRBV30 and TRBJ1-6, with D unresolved. Trimming removed 0 bases at V and 2 bases at J, with 14 bases between. This CDR3 has 17 amino acids. Per the germline V gene, CDR1 is GTSNPN and CDR2 is SVGIG (reference sequence). The CDR3 loop reads CAWSVKSIDPYNSPLHF. The CDR3 DNA is TGTGCCTGGAGTGTAAAGTCCATCGACCCCTATAATTCACCCCTCCACTTT.